A single sample is the source of the 2 T cell receptor beta chains below, sequenced in a study of CD8+ T cells in alopecia areata. RNA was isolated and reverse transcribed to cDNA, the sequencing template. Repertoires were generated with immunoSEQ multiplex PCR, while TCRdb's copy carries only in-frame clones and drops some. The profile shows about 250,000 clones, 60% of them singletons. Treatment of the sample: oral pan-JAK inhibitor, 5-10 mg twice daily. The source material was CD4+ T cells sorted from blood, sampled at roughly week 52, from a patient treated with tofacitinib. The receptors were sampled from a human donor with alopecia areata.

V is TRBV5-1 and J is TRBJ2-5, with D possibly TRBD1 on 6 matching bases. The CDR3 consists of 14 residues. Germline-derived CDR1 and CDR2 are SGHRS and YFSETQ. The ends were cut back, 3 bases at V and 0 bases at J, with 9 bases in the middle. The CDR3 coding sequence is TGCGCCAGCAGCTCGGGACAATACCAAGAGACCCAGTACTTC. Its translation: CASSSGQYQETQYF.

The rearrangement joins TRBV4-3 to TRBJ1-2; maybe TRBD1 (6 bases). The germline V gene has CDR1 LGHNA and CDR2 YSLEER. V lost 4 bases and J 3 bases, leaving 15 bases between the germline ends. The CDR3 loop spans 15 amino acids. CDR3 sequence (DNA): TGCGCCAGCAGCCCACAGGGATTCGGTGACTATGGCTACACCTTC. This translates into CASSPQGFGDYGYTF.